The 24 T cell receptor beta chains below come from one sample, sequenced in a study of CD8 T cells in Susac syndrome. Random hexamers were used to reverse transcribe roughly 0.5 to 1 ug of RNA. TCRdb used MiXCR to reprocess the immunoSEQ multiplex PCR reads, holding one entry per CDR3 protein. The sample shows 200,000 to 250,000 distinct CDR3 sequences, roughly nine tenths of them seen only once. The sequencing input was CD8+ T cells from PBMCs. The receptors derive from a human donor with multiple sclerosis.

The rearrangement uses TRBV29-1 and TRBJ2-5; 10 bases match TRBD2. J was trimmed by 5 bases and V by 3 bases; bases with no gene match: 12. The CDR3 contains 16 residues. The germline V gene encodes CDR1 SQVTM and CDR2 ANQGSEA. CDR3 sequence (DNA): TGCAGCGTTGAGAGGGAGACAGCGGGGGGGCTTGAGACCCAGTACTTC. This codes for CSVERETAGGLETQYF.

The table lists this clonotype with a count of one. The chain carries TRBV7-9 and TRBJ2-5; 9 bases fit TRBD1. Germline-derived CDR1 and CDR2 are SEHNR and FQNEAQ (reference sequence). CDR3 length equals 15 residues. Unmatched junction bases numbered 6, after V lost 4 bases and J lost 3 bases. Here the CDR3 reads CASSSEGQGEETQYF. CDR3 nucleotides: TGTGCCAGCAGCTCAGAGGGACAGGGAGAAGAGACCCAGTACTTC.

This clonotype was seen just once. This CDR3 is CSARRTGASPQHF. DNA for the CDR3: TGCAGTGCTAGGCGTACGGGGGCATCGCCCCAGCATTTT. The V call is TRBV20-1, the J call TRBJ1-5, with D maybe TRBD1 (6 bases). V was shortened by 3 bases and J by 9 bases, with 15 bases between the two germline ends. CDR1 is DFQATT and CDR2 is SNEGSKA in the germline V gene (reference sequence). This CDR3 is built from 13 residues.

V and J are TRBV12-3 or TRBV12-4 and TRBJ1-2; 9 bases are shared with TRBD1. Trimming at V came to 6 bases and at J to 5 bases, leaving 4 bases not matched to a gene. There are 13 residues in the CDR3. CDR3 residues: CASRPGTGYGYTF. The DNA for the CDR3 is TGTGCCAGCAGACCCGGGACAGGGTATGGCTACACCTTC.

In this sample, this clonotype turned up a few times. This sequence joins TRBV29-1 and TRBJ2-7; D may be TRBD2 (6 bases). CDR1 SQVTM and CDR2 ANQGSEA come from the germline V gene. Trimming took off 7 bases at V and 2 bases at J, with 21 bases between the two ends. This CDR3 region has 15 residues. The CDR3 DNA reads as TGCAGCGCCAATGGGGTTGGGACTCATCCCTACGAGCAGTACTTC. Its translation: CSANGVGTHPYEQYF.

This clonotype was counted once. The chain is built from TRBV7-2 and TRBJ1-1, with D hard to call. V lost 9 bases and J lost 5, with 16 bases in between. CDR3 length: 13 amino acids. Germline V gene data show CDR1 as SGHTA and CDR2 as FQGNSA. CDR3 in amino acids: CASKAGGETEAFF. DNA of the CDR3: TGTGCCAGTAAAGCCGGCGGTGAGACTGAAGCTTTCTTT.

This clonotype was counted a single time. The chain uses TRBV6-5 and TRBJ1-4, with 10 bases aligning to TRBD1. This CDR3 spans 15 amino acids. Losses at the gene ends were 3 bases for V and 7 bases for J; bases not matched to a gene: 5. The germline V gene has CDR1 MNHEY and CDR2 SVGAGI. The DNA of the CDR3 is TGTGCCAGCAGTTATTCGGACAGGGGGAGTGAAAAACTGTTTTTT. Protein product: CASSYSDRGSEKLFF.

The rearrangement uses TRBV27 and TRBJ2-6; D gene uncertain. This CDR3 region has 15 residues. CDR1 and CDR2 (germline): MNHEY, SMNVEV (reference sequence). Trimming shortened V by 4 bases and J by 1 base, and 8 bases separated the two germline ends. As DNA, the CDR3 is TGTGCCAGCAGTTCTTCCTCTTCTGGGGCCAACGTCCTGACTTTC. Its translation is CASSSSSSGANVLTF.

This sequence joins TRBV29-1 and TRBJ2-1; D is unclear. The CDR3 contains 15 residues. The germline gives CDR1 SQVTM, CDR2 ANQGSEA. V lost 3 bases and J lost 4, with 16 bases in between. CDR3 residues: CSVDGAVLEYNEQFF. In DNA, the CDR3 is TGCAGCGTTGATGGCGCGGTCCTAGAGTACAATGAGCAGTTCTTC.

The chain is built from TRBV24-1 and TRBJ1-1, with D unclear. Trimming removed 4 bases from V and 7 bases from J, with 6 bases in between. CDR3 size: 11 residues. Germline V gene lookup returns CDR1 KGHDR and CDR2 SFDVKD. The CDR3 sequence is CATSDALEAFF. The CDR3 region has the DNA TGTGCCACCAGTGACGCGCTTGAAGCTTTCTTT.

In DNA, the CDR3 is TGTGCTAGTGGTTTGGCATCGGTCGATGAGCAGTTCTTC. Translated, it gives CASGLASVDEQFF. This sequence joins TRBV12-5 and TRBJ2-1, with D uncertain. The germline V and J ends were trimmed by 1 base and 8 bases, with 9 bases remaining between them. Germline CDR1 reads LGHNT; CDR2 reads FRNRAP. The CDR3 runs to 13 residues.

The CDR3 here is CASSFGTGTHEQYF. CDR3 nucleotides: TGTGCCAGCAGCTTCGGGACAGGAACCCACGAGCAGTACTTC. The rearrangement joins TRBV11-1 to TRBJ2-7, with 8 bases matching TRBD1. V gave up 3 bases and J gave up 5 bases; unmatched junction bases: 6. Germline V gene sequence: CDR1 SGHAT, CDR2 FQDESV (reference sequence). The CDR3 contains 14 residues. Full variable domain (remainder filled in from reference TRBV11-1 and TRBJ2-7): EAEVAQSPRYKITEKSQAVAFWCDPISGHATLYWYRQILGQGPELLVQFQDESVVDDSQLPKDRFSAERLKGVDSTLKIQPAELGDSAMYLCASSFGTGTHEQYFGPGTRLTVT.

The rearrangement uses TRBV5-1 and TRBJ2-1, with 9 positions matching TRBD2. V lost 2 bases and J lost 6; bases outside the gene matches: 3. The CDR3 sequence is 14 residues long. In germline, CDR1 is SGHRS, CDR2 YFSETQ. The CDR3 protein is CASSFTSGPNEQFF. In nucleotides, the CDR3 is TGCGCCAGCAGCTTTACTAGCGGGCCCAATGAGCAGTTCTTC.

The V call is TRBV19, the J call TRBJ1-1, with D unclear. Trimming pared 3 bases from V and 4 bases from J, leaving 21 bases between. Germline V gives CDR1 LNHDA, CDR2 SQIVND (reference sequence). This CDR3 spans 17 amino acids. The CDR3 sequence is CASSIGSSISVGTEAFF. The CDR3 DNA follows: TGTGCCAGTAGTATTGGCTCGTCCATTTCCGTAGGCACTGAAGCTTTCTTT.

Only one count was recorded for this clonotype. This chain joins TRBV27 and TRBJ2-3; 9 bases are a match to TRBD2. The ends lost 6 bases at V and 1 base at J; junction bases unmatched: 5. The CDR3 has 15 residues. From germline, CDR1 is MNHEY and CDR2 SMNVEV (reference sequence). This chain's CDR3 is CASSLASGGTDTQYF. The CDR3 DNA reads as TGTGCCAGCAGCCTCGCTAGCGGGGGCACAGATACGCAGTATTTT.

The V call is TRBV4-3, the J call TRBJ2-1; 7 nucleotides line up with TRBD2. This CDR3 is 16 amino acids long. The V gene's germline CDR1 is LGHNA and CDR2 YSLEER. Trimming removed 0 bases from V and 4 bases from J; junction bases left unmatched: 6. The CDR3 spells CASSQDYSGDYNEQFF. CDR3 bases: TGCGCCAGCAGCCAAGATTACAGCGGGGATTACAATGAGCAGTTCTTC.

The V call is TRBV30, the J call TRBJ2-1; TRBD2 agrees at 12 bases. The CDR3 has 15 amino acids. Looked up from germline, CDR1 is GTSNPN and CDR2 is SVGIG (reference sequence). Losses at the gene ends were 5 bases for V and 10 bases for J; bases not matched to a gene: 12. The CDR3 DNA follows: TGTGCCTGGGAGGAGGGGCTAGCGGGGGGGGTAGAGCAGTTCTTC. Amino acids: CAWEEGLAGGVEQFF.

This clonotype was seen a handful of times. The chain joins TRBV7-6 to TRBJ2-7; no firm D call. The V end was cut by 1 base, the J end by 6 bases, with 7 bases between. The CDR3 loop spans 12 amino acids. Germline V gene sequence: CDR1 SGHVS, CDR2 FNYEAQ. The CDR3 here is CASSLGPGEQYF. The CDR3 DNA sequence: TGTGCCAGCAGCTTAGGCCCCGGCGAGCAGTACTTC. The full variable domain, its missing parts supplied by reference TRBV7-6 and TRBJ2-7, is GAGVSQSPRYKVTKRGQDVALRCDPISGHVSLYWYRQALGQGPEFLTYFNYEAQQDKSGLPNDRFSAERPEGSISTLTIQRTEQRDSAMYRCASSLGPGEQYFGPGTRLTVT.

The chain couples TRBV7-9 to TRBJ2-5; D may be TRBD2 (6 bases). Trimming left V 5 bases short and J 5 bases short, with 15 bases between. Germline assignment: CDR1 SEHNR and CDR2 FQNEAQ (reference sequence). This CDR3 has 14 amino acids. The CDR3 loop is CASSLALAGETQYF. DNA for the CDR3: TGTGCCAGCAGCCTGGCGCTTGCGGGGGAGACCCAGTACTTC.

The chain carries TRBV7-9 and TRBJ1-2, with D perhaps TRBD1 (5 bases). CDR3 length equals 15 residues. In germline, CDR1 is SEHNR, CDR2 FQNEAQ (reference sequence). Trimming pared 5 bases from V and 8 bases from J, leaving 21 bases between. The CDR3 protein is CASSPARGPAGGYTF. The CDR3 coding sequence is TGTGCCAGCAGCCCGGCGAGGGGTCCGGCGGGAGGCTACACCTTC.

This clonotype was counted a single time. The rearrangement joins TRBV20-1 to TRBJ2-7, with 12 bases that match TRBD2. V shed 1 base, J shed 3 bases, and the junction held 22 bases outside the gene matches. CDR3 length equals 21 residues. CDR1 DFQATT and CDR2 SNEGSKA come from the germline V gene (reference sequence). Here the CDR3 DNA reads TGCAGTGCTAGAGCACCACCCCCCGGCGCTAGCGGGAGGGGCTACTTCTACGAGCAGTACTTC. Protein: CSARAPPPGASGRGYFYEQYF.

V and J are TRBV7-9 and TRBJ2-1; 11 bases line up with TRBD2. Unmatched junction bases numbered 5, after V lost 3 bases and J lost 4 bases. CDR1 and CDR2 (germline): SEHNR, FQNEAQ (reference sequence). The CDR3 length is 16 residues. CDR3 sequence: CASSLPGLAVYNEQFF. Here the CDR3 DNA reads TGTGCCAGCAGCTTGCCGGGACTAGCGGTTTACAATGAGCAGTTCTTC. Based on the CDR3 plus reference TRBV7-9 and TRBJ2-1, the full variable domain is DTGVSQNPRHKITKRGQNVTFRCDPISEHNRLYWYRQTLGQGPEFLTYFQNEAQLEKSRLLSDRFSAERPKGSFSTLEIQRTEQGDSAMYLCASSLPGLAVYNEQFFGPGTRLTVL.

The chain recombines TRBV6-5 with TRBJ1-1; a weak D match, TRBD1 (6 bases). The CDR3 totals 14 residues. Germline CDR1 reads MNHEY; CDR2 reads SVGAGI. V lost 4 bases, J lost 4 bases, and 13 bases lay in between. CDR3 bases: TGTGCCAGCAGTTCCTACACAGGGAGCACTGAAGCTTTCTTT. Translating gives CASSSYTGSTEAFF.

The V gene is TRBV4-1, the J gene TRBJ2-5; D not resolved. V dropped 5 bases and J dropped 13 bases, with 14 bases sitting between them. Germline CDR1 and CDR2: MGHRA and YSYEKL. The CDR3 sequence is 11 residues long. This chain's CDR3 is CASSDGPGRYF. CDR3 nucleotide sequence: TGCGCCAGCAGCGACGGGCCCGGCCGGTACTTC.